This entry concerns a single T cell receptor beta chain. V lost 3 bases and J lost 3; bases outside the gene matches: 7. The CDR3 length is 15 residues. Germline CDR1 reads KGHSH; CDR2 reads LQKENI. The authors' processing: Amplification of reference gene primers was used by the study to estimate nucleated cell counts. Measured with immunoSEQ multiplex PCR; TCRdb has only the in-frame clones, and not every one. V and J calls and clone size come straight from that table; D and trimming were deduced from the DNA. The data show roughly 140,000 clones, 75% to 90% seen once. The sample belongs to a study of blood T cell repertoires in COVID-19. Study background: COVID-19 samples from acute and convalescent phases originated in the United States, Italy and Spain. From T cells, B-cell-depleted T cells, or PBMCs came the material, which was cDNA or gDNA.

The chain links TRBV18 to TRBJ1-2, with 7 bases lining up with TRBD1. The sample consisted of peripheral blood. This receptor was obtained from a woman older than 75 with acute or convalescent COVID-19. CDR3 in DNA: TGTGCCAGCTCACCGATGGAGGGGGCTTACTATGGCTACACCTTC. Residues: CASSPMEGAYYGYTF.